This entry describes one T cell receptor beta chain. TCRdb reanalysed the 5' RACE reads using MiXCR and keeps one entry per CDR3 protein. The table includes fewer than 6,500 distinct CDR3 sequences, under 40% detected once. Germline CDR1 is DFQATT and CDR2 is SNEGSKA (reference sequence). Trimming stripped 1 base from V and 4 bases from J, with 8 bases between. This CDR3 has 13 amino acids. The chain joins TRBV20-1 to TRBJ1-5; weak D call: TRBD1 (6 bases). The source is a female donor with breast cancer. Sequenced sample: memory CD4+ T cells sorted from blood. Regarding subset: memory CD4+ T cells, CD4+CD45RO+CD25-. The CDR3 coding sequence is TGCAGTGCTAGAGCTGACAGGAATCAGCCCCAGCATTTT. Protein: CSARADRNQPQHF.